The clone carrying this TCR beta chain was observed a handful of times. This entry comes from a study of CD8 T cells in ankylosing spondylitis. Germline V CDR1 and CDR2: DFQATT, SNEGSKA (reference sequence). V gave up 6 bases and J gave up 5 bases, with 9 bases separating them. The CDR3 has 11 residues. Via MiXCR, TCRdb re-called the 5' RACE reads, giving one row per CDR3 protein. The data hold about 310,000 distinct CDR3 sequences, with 20% observed a single time. Material for sequencing was blood, either unsorted or a sorted T cell fraction (not recorded which). J is TRBJ2-3 and V is TRBV20-1; D is ambiguous. The TCR sequence derives from a female donor with ankylosing spondylitis or in good health (not recorded which). CDR3 amino acids: CSARRVDTQYF. For the CDR3, the DNA is TGCAGTGCGAGGAGAGTAGATACGCAGTATTTT.